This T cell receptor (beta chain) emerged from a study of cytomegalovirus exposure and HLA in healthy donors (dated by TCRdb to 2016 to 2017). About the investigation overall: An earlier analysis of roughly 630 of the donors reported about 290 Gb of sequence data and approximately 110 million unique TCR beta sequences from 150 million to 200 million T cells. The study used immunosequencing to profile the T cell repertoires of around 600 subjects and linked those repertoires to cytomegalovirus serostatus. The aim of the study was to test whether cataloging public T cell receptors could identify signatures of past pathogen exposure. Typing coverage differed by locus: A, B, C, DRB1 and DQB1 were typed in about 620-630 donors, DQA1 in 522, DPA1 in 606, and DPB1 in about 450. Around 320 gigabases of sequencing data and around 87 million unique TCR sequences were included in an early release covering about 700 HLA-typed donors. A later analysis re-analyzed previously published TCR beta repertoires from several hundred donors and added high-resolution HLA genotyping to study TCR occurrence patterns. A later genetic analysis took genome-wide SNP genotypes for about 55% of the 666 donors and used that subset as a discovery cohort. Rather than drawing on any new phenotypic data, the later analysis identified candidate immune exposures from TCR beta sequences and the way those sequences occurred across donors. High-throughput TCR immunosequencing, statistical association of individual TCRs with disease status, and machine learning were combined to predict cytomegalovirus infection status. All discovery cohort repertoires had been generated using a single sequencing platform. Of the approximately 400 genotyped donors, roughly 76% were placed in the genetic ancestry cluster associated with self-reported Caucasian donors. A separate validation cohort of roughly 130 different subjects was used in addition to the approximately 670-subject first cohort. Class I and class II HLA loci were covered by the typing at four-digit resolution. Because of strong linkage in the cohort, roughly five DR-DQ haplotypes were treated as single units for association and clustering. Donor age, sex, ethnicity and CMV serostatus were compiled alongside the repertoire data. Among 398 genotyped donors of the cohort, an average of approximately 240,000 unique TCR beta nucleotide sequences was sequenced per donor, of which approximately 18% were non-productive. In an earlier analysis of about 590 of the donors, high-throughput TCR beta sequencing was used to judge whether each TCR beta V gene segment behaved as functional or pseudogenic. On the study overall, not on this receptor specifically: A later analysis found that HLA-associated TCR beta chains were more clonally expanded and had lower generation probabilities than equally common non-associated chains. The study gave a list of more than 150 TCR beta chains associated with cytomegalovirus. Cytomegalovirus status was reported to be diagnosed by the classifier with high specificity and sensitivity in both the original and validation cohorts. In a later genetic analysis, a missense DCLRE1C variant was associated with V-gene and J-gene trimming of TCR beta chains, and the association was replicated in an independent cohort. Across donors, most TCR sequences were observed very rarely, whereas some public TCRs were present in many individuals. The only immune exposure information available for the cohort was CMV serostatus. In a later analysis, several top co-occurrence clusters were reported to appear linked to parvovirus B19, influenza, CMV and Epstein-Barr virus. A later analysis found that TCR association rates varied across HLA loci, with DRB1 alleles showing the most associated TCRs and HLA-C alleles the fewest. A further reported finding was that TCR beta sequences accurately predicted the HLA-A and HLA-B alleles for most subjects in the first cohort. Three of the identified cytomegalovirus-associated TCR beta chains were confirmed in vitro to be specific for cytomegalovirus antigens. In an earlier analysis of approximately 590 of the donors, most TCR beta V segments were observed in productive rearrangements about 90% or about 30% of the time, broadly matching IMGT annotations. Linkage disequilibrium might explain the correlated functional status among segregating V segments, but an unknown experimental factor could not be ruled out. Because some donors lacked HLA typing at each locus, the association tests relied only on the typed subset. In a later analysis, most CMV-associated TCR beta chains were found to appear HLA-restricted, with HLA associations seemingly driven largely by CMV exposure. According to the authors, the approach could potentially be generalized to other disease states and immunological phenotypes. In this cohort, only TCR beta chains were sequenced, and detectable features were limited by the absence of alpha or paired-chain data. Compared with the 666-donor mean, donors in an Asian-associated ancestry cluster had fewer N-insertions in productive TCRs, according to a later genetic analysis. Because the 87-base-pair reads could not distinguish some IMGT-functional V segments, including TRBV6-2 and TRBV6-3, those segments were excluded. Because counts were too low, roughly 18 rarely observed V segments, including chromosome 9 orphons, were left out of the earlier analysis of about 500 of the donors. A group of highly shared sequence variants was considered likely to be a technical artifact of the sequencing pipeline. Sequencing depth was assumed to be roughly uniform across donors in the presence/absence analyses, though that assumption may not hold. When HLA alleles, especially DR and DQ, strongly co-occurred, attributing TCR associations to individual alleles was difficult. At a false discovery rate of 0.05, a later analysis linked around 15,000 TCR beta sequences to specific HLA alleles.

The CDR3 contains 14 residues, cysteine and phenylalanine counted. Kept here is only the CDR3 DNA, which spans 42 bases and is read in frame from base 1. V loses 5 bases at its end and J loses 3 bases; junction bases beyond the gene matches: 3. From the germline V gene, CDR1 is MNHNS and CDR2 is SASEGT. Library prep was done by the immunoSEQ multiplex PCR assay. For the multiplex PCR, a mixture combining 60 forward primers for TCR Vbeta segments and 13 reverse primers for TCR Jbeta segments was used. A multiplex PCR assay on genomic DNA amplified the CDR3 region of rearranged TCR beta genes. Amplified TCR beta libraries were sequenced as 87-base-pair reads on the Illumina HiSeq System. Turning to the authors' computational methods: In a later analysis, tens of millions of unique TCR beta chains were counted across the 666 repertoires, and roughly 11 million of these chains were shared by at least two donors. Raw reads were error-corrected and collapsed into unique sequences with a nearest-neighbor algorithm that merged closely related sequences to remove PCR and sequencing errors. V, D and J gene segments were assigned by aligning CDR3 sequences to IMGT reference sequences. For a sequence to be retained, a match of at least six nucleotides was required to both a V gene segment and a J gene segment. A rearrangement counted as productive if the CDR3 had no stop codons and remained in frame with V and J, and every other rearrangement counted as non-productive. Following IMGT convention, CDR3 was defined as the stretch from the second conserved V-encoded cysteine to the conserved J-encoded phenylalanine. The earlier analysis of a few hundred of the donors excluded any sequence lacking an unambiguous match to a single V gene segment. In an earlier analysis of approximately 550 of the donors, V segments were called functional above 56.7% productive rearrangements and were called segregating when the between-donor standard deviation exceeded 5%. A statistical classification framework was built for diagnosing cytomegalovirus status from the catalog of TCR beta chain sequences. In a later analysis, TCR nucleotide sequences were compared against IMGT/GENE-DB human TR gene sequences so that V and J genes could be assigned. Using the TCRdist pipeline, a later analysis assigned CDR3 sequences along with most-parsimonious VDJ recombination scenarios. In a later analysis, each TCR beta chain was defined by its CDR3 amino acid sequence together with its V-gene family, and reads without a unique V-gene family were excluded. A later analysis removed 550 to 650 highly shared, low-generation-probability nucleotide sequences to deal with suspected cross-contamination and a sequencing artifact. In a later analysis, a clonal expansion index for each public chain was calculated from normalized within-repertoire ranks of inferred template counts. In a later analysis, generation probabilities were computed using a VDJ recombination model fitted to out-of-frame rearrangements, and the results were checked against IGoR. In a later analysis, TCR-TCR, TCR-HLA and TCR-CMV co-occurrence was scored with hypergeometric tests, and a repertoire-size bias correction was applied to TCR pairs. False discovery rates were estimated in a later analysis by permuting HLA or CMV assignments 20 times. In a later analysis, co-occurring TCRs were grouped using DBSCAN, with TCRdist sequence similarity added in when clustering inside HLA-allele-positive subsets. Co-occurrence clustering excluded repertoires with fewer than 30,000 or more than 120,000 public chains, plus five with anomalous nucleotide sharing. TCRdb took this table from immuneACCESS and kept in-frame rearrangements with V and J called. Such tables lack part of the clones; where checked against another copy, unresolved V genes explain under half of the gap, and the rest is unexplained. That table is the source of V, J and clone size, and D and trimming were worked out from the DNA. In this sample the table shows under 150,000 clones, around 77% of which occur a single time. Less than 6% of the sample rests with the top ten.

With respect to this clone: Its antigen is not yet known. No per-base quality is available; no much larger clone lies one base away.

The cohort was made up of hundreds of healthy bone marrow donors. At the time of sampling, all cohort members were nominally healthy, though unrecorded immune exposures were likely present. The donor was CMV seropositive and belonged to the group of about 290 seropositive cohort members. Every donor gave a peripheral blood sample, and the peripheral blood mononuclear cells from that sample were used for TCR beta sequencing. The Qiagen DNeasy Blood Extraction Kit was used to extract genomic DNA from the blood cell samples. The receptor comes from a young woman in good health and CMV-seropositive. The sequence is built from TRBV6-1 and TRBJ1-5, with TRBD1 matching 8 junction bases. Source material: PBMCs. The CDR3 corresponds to CASSQDRDNQPQHF. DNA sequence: TGTGCCAGCAGTCAGGACAGGGACAATCAGCCCCAGCATTTT.